Listed below are T cell receptor beta chains from one sample, sequenced in a study of control samples from healthy donors and cancer patients. The assay was immunoSEQ multiplex PCR, and TCRdb's table has in-frame clones only and misses some. The sample lists 130,000 or so clones, under 95% occurring once. Sequenced sample: blood. The origin of the receptors is a man younger than 35 in good health. CDR3s include the opening cysteine and the closing phenylalanine or tryptophan. Fields, in order: clone size, V gene, D gene, J gene, CDR3 protein, CDR3 DNA. D genes are given only for firm matches. Not all rows give a size; the values are once, few, many and, for expanded clones, a class.

NA	TRBV6-5	TRBD1	TRBJ1-1	CASSPWDRVGTEAFF	TGTGCCAGCAGTCCTTGGGACAGGGTCGGCACTGAAGCTTTCTTT
NA	TRBV28	NA	TRBJ1-2	CASTPPAGVVYGYTF	TGTGCCAGCACCCCCCCCGCAGGGGTGGTCTATGGCTACACCTTC
NA	TRBV3-1/TRBV3-2	NA	TRBJ1-3	CASSQGNGNTIYF	TGTGCCAGCAGCCAAGGCAACGGAAACACCATATATTTT
NA	TRBV9	NA	TRBJ1-1	CASSPRPGVGAFF	TGTGCCAGCAGCCCAAGACCGGGGGTCGGAGCTTTCTTT
NA	TRBV2	NA	TRBJ2-6	CASSPNEASGANVLTF	TGTGCCAGCAGCCCGAACGAGGCGTCGGGGGCCAACGTCCTGACTTTC
NA	TRBV7-8	NA	TRBJ2-2	CASSLAGWGINTGELFF	TGTGCCAGCAGCTTAGCAGGCTGGGGTATAAACACCGGGGAGCTGTTTTTT
NA	TRBV10-3	NA	TRBJ2-7	CSSEGDFYEQYF	TGCAGTTCGGAGGGGGACTTCTACGAGCAGTACTTC
NA	TRBV3-1/TRBV3-2	NA	TRBJ2-7	CASSPGRPIGYEQYF	TGTGCCAGCAGCCCGGGACGGCCGATAGGGTACGAGCAGTACTTC
once	TRBV15	NA	TRBJ1-4	CATSDDLGSEKLFF	TGTGCCACCAGCGACGACTTAGGTAGCGAAAAACTGTTTTTT
NA	TRBV9	NA	TRBJ2-2	CASSPRGDTGELFF	TGTGCCAGCTCGCCGAGGGGGGACACCGGGGAGCTGTTTTTT
NA	TRBV28	NA	TRBJ2-4	CASSLWDRAKNIQYF	TGTGCCAGCAGTTTATGGGACAGAGCCAAAAACATTCAGTACTTC
NA	TRBV15	TRBD2	TRBJ2-7	CATSREAGAAYEQYF	TGTGCCACCAGCAGAGAAGCGGGGGCCGCCTACGAGCAGTACTTC
NA	TRBV7-2	TRBD2	TRBJ2-5	CASSYPTSGFETQYF	TGTGCCAGCAGCTACCCGACTAGCGGGTTTGAGACCCAGTACTTC
NA	TRBV7-9	NA	TRBJ1-4	CASSLGSNEKLFF	TGTGCCAGCAGCTTAGGTTCGAATGAAAAACTGTTTTTT
NA	TRBV5-1	NA	TRBJ2-2	CASSLGVDTGELFF	TGCGCCAGCAGCCTGGGTGTCGACACCGGGGAGCTGTTTTTT
NA	TRBV6-1	NA	TRBJ2-7	CASSEYGVEQYF	TGTGCCAGCAGTGAATATGGGGTTGAGCAGTACTTC
NA	TRBV11-3	NA	TRBJ2-3	CASSPFLGTQSADTQYF	TGTGCCAGCAGCCCCTTCTTGGGGACCCAAAGCGCAGATACGCAGTATTTT
once	TRBV4-3	TRBD1	TRBJ2-1	CASSQEGLFETGIYNEQFF	TGCGCCAGCAGCCAAGAGGGGTTGTTCGAGACAGGGATATACAATGAGCAGTTCTTC
once	TRBV18	NA	TRBJ1-2	CASSQGENYGYTF	TGTGCCAGCTCACAGGGGGAGAACTATGGCTACACCTTC
NA	TRBV25-1	NA	TRBJ1-4	CASSDFGPLGEKLFF	TGTGCCAGCAGTGATTTTGGCCCCTTGGGTGAAAAACTGTTTTTT